Following are 20 T cell receptor beta chains from one sample sequenced in a study of blood T cell repertoires in COVID-19. Sequenced by immunoSEQ multiplex PCR; TCRdb stores in-frame clones only, minus some. The sample has 25,000 to 30,000 clones, 75% to 90% seen once. The sample taken for sequencing was peripheral blood. The receptors come from a man between 65 and 79 years old with active COVID-19.

The chain carries TRBV24-1 and TRBJ2-2; the D gene is possibly TRBD2 (5 bases). There are 12 residues in the CDR3. V was shortened by 7 bases and J by 7 bases, with 9 bases between the two germline ends. The germline V gene encodes CDR1 KGHDR and CDR2 SFDVKD. The CDR3 DNA reads TGTGCCACCAGCGGGGTTTACGGGGAGCTGTTTTTT. It encodes CATSGVYGELFF.

Only one count was recorded for this clone. The chain recombines TRBV11-2 with TRBJ2-2; no clear D gene. Germline V lookup: CDR1 SGHAT, CDR2 FQNNGV. V was clipped by 1 base and J by 1 base, with 10 bases between them. The CDR3 runs to 16 residues. The chain's CDR3 is CASSLAPPGNTGELFF. CDR3 sequence (DNA): TGTGCCAGCAGCTTAGCCCCTCCAGGGAACACCGGGGAGCTGTTTTTT.

This chain links TRBV12-3 or TRBV12-4 with TRBJ2-3; TRBD1 might be the D (6 bases). V dropped 6 bases and J dropped 7 bases, with 11 bases sitting between them. The CDR3 has 12 amino acids. The CDR3 region has the DNA TGTGCCAGCAGCCCGGGACACTATACGCAGTATTTT. It encodes CASSPGHYTQYF.

The chain joins TRBV11-3 to TRBJ1-6; 10 bases are a match to TRBD1. J gave up 6 bases and V 2 bases, and 7 bases lay outside the gene matches. Germline assignment: CDR1 SGHNT and CDR2 YENEEA. The CDR3 is made up of 17 amino acids. Here the CDR3 reads CASSLIWGQGSNSPLHF. As DNA, the CDR3 is TGTGCCAGCAGCTTAATCTGGGGACAGGGGTCTAATTCACCCCTCCACTTT.

Concerning this clone: An end of the junction does not agree with germline; a read error may underlie this. The rearrangement links TRBV10-3 to TRBJ2-5; TRBD2 matches 11 bases. Per the germline V gene, CDR1 is ENHRY and CDR2 is SYGVKD. The CDR3 covers 18 residues. CDR3 in DNA: TGTGCCATCAGTGAGTCAGGGGGGACTAGCGGATCAAGAGAGGCCCAGTACTTC. Translated, it gives CAISESGGTSGSREAQYF.

The J gene is TRBJ1-4, the V gene TRBV28; 7 bases map to TRBD1. V lost 8 bases, J lost 8 bases, and 5 bases stayed unmatched. The V gene's germline CDR1 is MDHEN and CDR2 SYDVKM. This CDR3 region has 12 residues. CDR3 DNA: TGTGCCAGCCGACAGGGTAGAGAAAAACTGTTTTTT. This codes for CASRQGREKLFF.

The chain has TRBV28 and TRBJ1-4; 8 bases match TRBD1. This CDR3 has 13 amino acids. Germline trimming cut 6 bases from V and 8 bases from J; bases unmatched to any gene: 5. Germline CDR1 and CDR2: MDHEN and SYDVKM. The CDR3 DNA sequence: TGTGCCAGCAGAGGGACAGGTAGAGAAAAACTGTTTTTT. It is translated as CASRGTGREKLFF.

CDR3 loop: CASSLTGYGYTF. The CDR3 nucleotides read TGTGCCAGCAGCCTGACAGGCTATGGCTACACCTTC. This chain links TRBV7-9 with TRBJ1-2, with D possibly TRBD1 on 6 matching bases. The CDR3 loop spans 12 amino acids. Trimming took 5 bases from V and 4 from J, leaving 8 bases between them. Germline CDR1 and CDR2: SEHNR and FQNEAQ (reference sequence).

J is TRBJ1-6 and V is TRBV6-2 or TRBV6-3; TRBD1 matches 10 bases. The V gene's germline CDR1 is MNHEY and CDR2 SVGEGT. The J segment lost 14 bases and the V segment lost 2 bases, leaving 12 bases of the junction unmatched. The CDR3 consists of 16 residues. CDR3 sequence reads: CASSYPRDRGPITLHF. For the CDR3, the DNA is TGTGCCAGCAGTTACCCCCGGGACAGGGGCCCTATCACCCTCCACTTT.

The chain carries TRBV7-2 and TRBJ1-1; the D is unclear. V was shortened by 4 bases and J by 0 bases, with 9 bases between the two germline ends. CDR1 is SGHTA and CDR2 is FQGNSA in the germline V gene. This CDR3 contains 14 residues. The CDR3 DNA is TGTGCCAGCAGCTCCGGGATCATGAACACTGAAGCTTTCTTT. This encodes CASSSGIMNTEAFF.

This clone was observed a few times. The genes are TRBV6-5 and TRBJ2-7, with 10 bases identical to TRBD1. There are 14 residues in the CDR3. After removal of 8 bases from V and 10 bases from J, the junction contained 14 bases not matched to a gene. Looked up from germline, CDR1 is MNHEY and CDR2 is SVGAGI. The CDR3 bases are TGTGCCAGCGGCCGGGACAGGGGTTGGGTTGGCCAGTACTTC. Protein sequence: CASGRDRGWVGQYF.

J is TRBJ2-5 and V is TRBV5-6; tentatively, D is TRBD1 (6 bases). Germline lookup yields CDR1 SGHDT and CDR2 YYEEEE. Trimming pared 3 bases from V and 1 base from J, leaving 13 bases between. The CDR3 length is 15 residues. The CDR3 nucleotides read TGTGCCAGCAGCTACTATGGACAGATCCAAGAGACCCAGTACTTC. This encodes CASSYYGQIQETQYF.

This chain joins TRBV29-1 and TRBJ2-7, with 14 bases aligning to TRBD2. The germline CDR1 and CDR2 sequences are SQVTM and ANQGSEA. The CDR3 totals 18 residues. The J segment lost 0 bases and the V segment lost 5 bases, leaving 12 bases of the junction unmatched. The CDR3 protein is CSVRGTSGGTISSYEQYF. CDR3 nucleotides: TGCAGCGTTCGTGGGACTAGCGGGGGCACGATAAGCTCCTACGAGCAGTACTTC.

The chain links TRBV4-3 to TRBJ2-7; 7 bases match TRBD1. V lost 0 bases and J lost 2; bases outside the gene matches: 4. The CDR3 consists of 15 residues. Germline V lookup: CDR1 LGHNA, CDR2 YSLEER. Here the CDR3 reads CASSQDRTGAYEQYF. CDR3 in DNA: TGCGCCAGCAGCCAAGACAGAACAGGGGCCTACGAGCAGTACTTC.

V is TRBV14 and J is TRBJ2-3; TRBD2 matches at 16 bases. Germline V lookup: CDR1 SGHDN, CDR2 FVKESK. The CDR3 extends over 20 amino acids. The junction had 11 bases not matched to a gene; V was cut back by 0 bases and J by 5 bases. The CDR3 spells CASSQDRLGTSGGVGDTQYF. The CDR3 coding sequence is TGTGCCAGCAGCCAAGATCGACTCGGGACTAGCGGGGGGGTTGGAGATACGCAGTATTTT.

This clone came up once. The chain couples TRBV6-1 to TRBJ1-2; 7 bases are shared with TRBD1. Per the germline V gene, CDR1 is MNHNS and CDR2 is SASEGT. The V segment lost 3 bases and the J segment 4 bases; nucleotides outside the gene matches: 11. The CDR3 has 16 residues. The CDR3 DNA follows: TGTGCCAGCAGTGACGCGATTATTGCAGGGGGCTATGGCTACACCTTC. The encoded protein is CASSDAIIAGGYGYTF.

Worth noting for this clone: An end of the junction differs from the germline gene, which may be a read error. This rearrangement joins TRBV28 to TRBJ2-3, with 8 nucleotides matching TRBD1. The CDR3 is made up of 15 amino acids. CDR1 is MDHEN and CDR2 is SYDVKM in the germline V gene. CDR3 sequence (DNA): TGTGCGAGCAGGCCGCAGGGGGCTGCGACAGATACGCAGTATTTT. Translated, it gives CASRPQGAATDTQYF. Full variable domain (missing parts from reference TRBV28 and TRBJ2-3): DVKVTQSSRYLVKRTGEKVFLECVQDMDHENMFWYRQDPGLGLRLIYFSYDVKMKEKGDIPEGYSVSREKKERFSLILESASTNQTSMYLCASRPQGAATDTQYFGPGTRLTVL.

The chain couples TRBV6-5 to TRBJ1-2; a possible D gene is TRBD1 (6 bases). The CDR3 is 15 amino acids. Germline CDR1 MNHEY, CDR2 SVGAGI. The ends were cut back, 1 base at V and 5 bases at J, with 14 bases in the middle. CDR3 in DNA: TGTGCCAGCAGTTACTTGGCCAGGGGAGGGTATGGCTACACCTTC. This codes for CASSYLARGGYGYTF.

The chain has TRBV7-8 and TRBJ2-5; 9 positions agree with TRBD2. This CDR3 spans 17 amino acids. V was pared by 5 bases and J by 5 bases, with 15 bases of the junction left unmatched. In germline, CDR1 is SGHVS, CDR2 FQNEAQ. The CDR3 loop is CASSLGLAPLVMETQYF. CDR3 in DNA: TGTGCCAGCAGCCTGGGACTAGCCCCCTTAGTCATGGAGACCCAGTACTTC.

The chain employs TRBV5-1 and TRBJ1-2, with D possibly matching TRBD1 (5 bases). Trimming took off 2 bases at V and 5 bases at J, with 10 bases between the two ends. Germline V gene data show CDR1 as SGHRS and CDR2 as YFSETQ. The CDR3 spans 13 residues. This chain's CDR3 is CASSFLTEYGYTF. The CDR3 DNA follows: TGCGCCAGCAGCTTCTTGACAGAGTATGGCTACACCTTC.